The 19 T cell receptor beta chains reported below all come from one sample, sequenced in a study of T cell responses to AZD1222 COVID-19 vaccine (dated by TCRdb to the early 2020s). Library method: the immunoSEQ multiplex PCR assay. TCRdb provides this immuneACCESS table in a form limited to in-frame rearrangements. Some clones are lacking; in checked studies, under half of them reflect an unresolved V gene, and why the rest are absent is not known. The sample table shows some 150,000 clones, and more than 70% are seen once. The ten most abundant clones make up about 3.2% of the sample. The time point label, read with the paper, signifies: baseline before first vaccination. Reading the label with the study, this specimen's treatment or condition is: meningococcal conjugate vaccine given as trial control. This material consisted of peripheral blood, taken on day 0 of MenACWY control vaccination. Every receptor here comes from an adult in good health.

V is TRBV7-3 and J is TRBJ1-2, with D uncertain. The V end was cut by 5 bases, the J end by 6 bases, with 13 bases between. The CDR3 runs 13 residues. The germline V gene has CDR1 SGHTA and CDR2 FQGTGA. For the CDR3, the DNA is TGTGCCAGCAGCCTAAACCGGGCGGATGGCTACACCTTC. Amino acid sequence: CASSLNRADGYTF.

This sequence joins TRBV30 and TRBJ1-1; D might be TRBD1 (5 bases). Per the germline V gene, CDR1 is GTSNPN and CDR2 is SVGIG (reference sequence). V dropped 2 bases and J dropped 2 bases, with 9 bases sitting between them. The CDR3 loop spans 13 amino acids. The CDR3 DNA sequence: TGTGCCTGGAGTCAGGGAGGAAACACTGAAGCTTTCTTT. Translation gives CAWSQGGNTEAFF.

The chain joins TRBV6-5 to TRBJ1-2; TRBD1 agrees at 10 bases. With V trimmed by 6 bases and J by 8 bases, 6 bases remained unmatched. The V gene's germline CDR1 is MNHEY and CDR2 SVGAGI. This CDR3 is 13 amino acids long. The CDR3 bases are TGTGCCAGCAGGAGGGGGACAGGGGACGGCTACACCTTC. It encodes CASRRGTGDGYTF.

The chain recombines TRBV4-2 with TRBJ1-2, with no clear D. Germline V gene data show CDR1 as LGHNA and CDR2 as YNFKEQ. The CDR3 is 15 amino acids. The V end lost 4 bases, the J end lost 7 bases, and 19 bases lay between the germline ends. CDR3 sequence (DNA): TGTGCCAGCAGCCTATCGGACGGCCCATTACCTGGCTACACCTTC. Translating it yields CASSLSDGPLPGYTF.

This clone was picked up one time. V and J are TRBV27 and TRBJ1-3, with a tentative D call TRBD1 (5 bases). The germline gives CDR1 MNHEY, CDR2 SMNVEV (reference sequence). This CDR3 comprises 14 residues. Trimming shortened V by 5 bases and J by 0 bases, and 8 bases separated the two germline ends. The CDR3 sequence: CASSGTYSGNTIYF. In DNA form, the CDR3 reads TGTGCCAGCAGTGGGACTTACTCTGGAAACACCATATATTTT.

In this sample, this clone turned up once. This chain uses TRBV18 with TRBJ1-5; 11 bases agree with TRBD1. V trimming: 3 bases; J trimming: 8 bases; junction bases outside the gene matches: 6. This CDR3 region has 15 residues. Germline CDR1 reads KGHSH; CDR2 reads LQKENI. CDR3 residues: CASSPGTGGSEPQHF. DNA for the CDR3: TGTGCCAGCTCACCGGGGACAGGGGGTAGTGAGCCCCAGCATTTT.

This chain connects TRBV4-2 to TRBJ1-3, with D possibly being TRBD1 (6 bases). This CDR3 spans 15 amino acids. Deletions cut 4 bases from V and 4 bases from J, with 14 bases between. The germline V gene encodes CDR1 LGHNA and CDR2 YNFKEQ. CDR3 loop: CASSRSRDNGNTIYF. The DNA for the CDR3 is TGTGCCAGCAGCCGAAGCCGGGACAACGGAAACACCATATATTTT.

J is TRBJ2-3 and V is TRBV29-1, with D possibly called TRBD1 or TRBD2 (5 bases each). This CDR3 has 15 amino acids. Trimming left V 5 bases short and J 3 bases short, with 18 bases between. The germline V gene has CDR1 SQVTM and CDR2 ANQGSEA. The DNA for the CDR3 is TGCAGCGTTACCGGGGCCAGAACTTTTACAGATACGCAGTATTTT. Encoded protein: CSVTGARTFTDTQYF.

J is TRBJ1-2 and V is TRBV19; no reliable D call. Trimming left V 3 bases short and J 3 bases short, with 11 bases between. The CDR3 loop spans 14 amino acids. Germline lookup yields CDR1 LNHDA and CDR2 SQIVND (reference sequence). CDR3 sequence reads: CASSISRSDYGYTF. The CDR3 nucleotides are TGTGCCAGTAGTATCTCCAGGAGCGACTATGGCTACACCTTC.

In DNA form, the CDR3 reads TGCAGTGCTAGTAACACGGCCGCGTTTTTATCACCCCTCCACTTT. This sequence encodes CSASNTAAFLSPLHF. V usage is TRBV20-1 and J usage is TRBJ1-6; D unresolved. V shed 3 bases and J shed 10 bases, with 19 bases lying between them. This CDR3 spans 15 amino acids. The germline CDR1 and CDR2 sequences are DFQATT and SNEGSKA (reference sequence).

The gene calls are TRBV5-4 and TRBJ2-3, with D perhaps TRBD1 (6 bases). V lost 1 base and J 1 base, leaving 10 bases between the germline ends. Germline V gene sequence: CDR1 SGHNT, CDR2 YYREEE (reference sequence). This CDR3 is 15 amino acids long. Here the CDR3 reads CASSLYPGGTDTQYF. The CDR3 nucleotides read TGTGCCAGCAGCTTGTACCCAGGGGGCACAGATACGCAGTATTTT.

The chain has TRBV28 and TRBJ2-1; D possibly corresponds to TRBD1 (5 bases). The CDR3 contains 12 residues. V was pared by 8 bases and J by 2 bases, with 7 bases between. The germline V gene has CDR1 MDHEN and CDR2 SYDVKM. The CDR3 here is CASGATYNEQFF. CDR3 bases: TGTGCCAGCGGGGCCACCTACAATGAGCAGTTCTTC.

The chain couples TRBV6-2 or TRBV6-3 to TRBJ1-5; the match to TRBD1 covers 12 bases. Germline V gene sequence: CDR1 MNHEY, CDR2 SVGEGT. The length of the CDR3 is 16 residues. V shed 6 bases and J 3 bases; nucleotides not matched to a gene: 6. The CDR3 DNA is TGTGCCAGCAGCAACTGGGACAGGGGGCTCAATCAGCCCCAGCATTTT. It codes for CASSNWDRGLNQPQHF.

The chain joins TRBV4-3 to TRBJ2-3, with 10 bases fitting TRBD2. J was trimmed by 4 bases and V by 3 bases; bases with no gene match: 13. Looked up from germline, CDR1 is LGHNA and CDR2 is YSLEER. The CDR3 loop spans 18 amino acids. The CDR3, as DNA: TGCGCCAGCAGCCACGATTTTGAGGCTAGCGGGAGCTCAGATACGCAGTATTTT. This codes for CASSHDFEASGSSDTQYF.

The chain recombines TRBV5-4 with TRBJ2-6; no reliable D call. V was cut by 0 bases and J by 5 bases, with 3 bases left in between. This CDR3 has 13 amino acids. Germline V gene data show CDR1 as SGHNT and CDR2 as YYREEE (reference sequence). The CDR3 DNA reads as TGTGCCAGCAGCTTGGAGTGGGCCAACGTCCTGACTTTC. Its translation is CASSLEWANVLTF.

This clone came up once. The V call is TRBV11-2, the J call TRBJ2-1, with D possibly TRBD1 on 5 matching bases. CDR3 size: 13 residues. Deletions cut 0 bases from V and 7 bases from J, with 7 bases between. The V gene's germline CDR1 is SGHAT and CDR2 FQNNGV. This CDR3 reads CASSLERQNEQFF. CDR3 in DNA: TGTGCCAGCAGCTTAGAACGACAGAATGAGCAGTTCTTC.

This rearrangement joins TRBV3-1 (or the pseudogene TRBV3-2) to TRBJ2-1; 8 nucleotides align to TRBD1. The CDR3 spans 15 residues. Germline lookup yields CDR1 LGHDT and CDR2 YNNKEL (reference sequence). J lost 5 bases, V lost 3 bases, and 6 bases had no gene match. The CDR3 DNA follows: TGTGCCAGCAGCCACCAAGGACAGGGAAACAATGAGCAGTTCTTC. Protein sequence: CASSHQGQGNNEQFF.

The CDR3 reads CASSISGSNYGYTF. The DNA for the CDR3 is TGTGCCAGTAGTATTTCAGGGTCGAACTATGGCTACACCTTC. J is TRBJ1-2 and V is TRBV19; possibly TRBD1 for D (5 bases). Between the trimmed V and J ends, which lost 3 bases and 2 bases, there was a span of 10 bases. The germline CDR1 and CDR2 sequences are LNHDA and SQIVND (reference sequence). This CDR3 region has 14 residues. Drawing the rest from reference TRBV19 and TRBJ1-2, the complete variable domain is DGGITQSPKYLFRKEGQNVTLSCEQNLNHDAMYWYRQDPGQGLRLIYYSQIVNDFQKGDIAEGYSVSREKKESFPLTVTSAQKNPTAFYLCASSISGSNYGYTFGSGTRLTVV.

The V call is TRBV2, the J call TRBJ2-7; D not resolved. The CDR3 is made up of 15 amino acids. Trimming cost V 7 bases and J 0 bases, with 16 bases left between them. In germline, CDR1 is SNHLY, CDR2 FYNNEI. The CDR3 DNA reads TGTGCCAGCAAGTACGGGCAGGTCAGCTCCTACGAGCAGTACTTC. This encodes CASKYGQVSSYEQYF. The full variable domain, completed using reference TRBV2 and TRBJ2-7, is EPEVTQTPSHQVTQMGQEVILRCVPISNHLYFYWYRQILGQKVEFLVSFYNNEISEKSEIFDDQFSVERPDGSNFTLKIRSTKLEDSAMYFCASKYGQVSSYEQYFGPGTRLTVT.